The text below deals with one TCR beta chain. Its antigen is still unknown. This entry comes from a study of T cells after posttransplantation cyclophosphamide. Study-wide results and limits: TRB clonality was highly associated with recipient CMV seropositivity and reactivation. Tissue-infiltrating T cells from skin or gut overlapped little with blood T cells.

A marrow graft followed busulfan-fludarabine conditioning, with cyclophosphamide on days +3 and +4. Sequenced by immunoSEQ multiplex PCR; TCRdb stores in-frame clones only, minus some. The sample presents approximately 12,000 clones, none singletons. The sequencing here drew on PBMCs, taken after allogeneic stem cell transplant with posttransplant cyclophosphamide. This TCR derives from a female patient aged 40 to 50 who received an allogeneic stem cell transplant from a related donor, was CMV-positive, and had acute GVHD only. Some T cells here may be from the graft donor.

The CDR3 sequence is CASSLVPPAAGTPATGELFF. The CDR3, as DNA: TGCGCCAGCAGCTTAGTACCGCCGGCTGCCGGGACTCCCGCCACCGGGGAGCTGTTTTTT. The J gene is TRBJ2-2, the V gene TRBV5-1, with D possibly matching TRBD2 (6 bases). This CDR3 is built from 20 residues. The germline V gene has CDR1 SGHRS and CDR2 YFSETQ. Trimming shortened V by 2 bases and J by 4 bases, and 27 bases separated the two germline ends.